The 20 T cell receptor beta chains in this list originate from one sample, sequenced in a study of blood T cell repertoires in COVID-19. Clones were sequenced by immunoSEQ multiplex PCR, and TCRdb holds only the in-frame ones, with some missing. Among more than 85,000 clones listed, approximately 89% were seen once. The sample comprised peripheral blood. All receptors come from a human donor in a cohort sampled during active COVID-19.

The V call is TRBV30, the J call TRBJ1-1, with no clear D. This CDR3 spans 12 amino acids. Between the trimmed V and J ends, which lost 0 bases and 6 bases, there was a span of 8 bases. Germline V CDR1 and CDR2: GTSNPN, SVGIG (reference sequence). The CDR3 reads CAWSVTGAEAFF. The CDR3 nucleotides are TGTGCCTGGAGTGTGACGGGAGCTGAAGCTTTCTTT.

The table lists this clone with a few counts. The rearrangement joins TRBV3-1 (or the pseudogene TRBV3-2) to TRBJ2-7; D may be TRBD1 (6 bases). Deletions cut 5 bases from V and 6 bases from J, with 14 bases between. This CDR3 is built from 13 residues. The germline CDR1 and CDR2 sequences are LGHDT and YNNKEL (reference sequence). In DNA form, the CDR3 reads TGTGCCAGCAGCATAAGGGCCAGGGGCGAGCAGTACTTC. Translating it yields CASSIRARGEQYF.

CDR3 sequence: CAWSIGQLYGYTF. CDR3 coding DNA: TGTGCCTGGAGTATCGGACAGCTCTATGGCTACACCTTC. This chain connects TRBV30 to TRBJ1-2, with D maybe TRBD1 (6 bases). V lost 2 bases to trimming and J lost 4 bases, with 11 bases between them. The CDR3 is 13 amino acids. CDR1 is GTSNPN, CDR2 SVGIG, per germline (reference sequence).

The chain combines TRBV7-9 with TRBJ2-5, with D possibly being TRBD2 (6 bases). V was cut by 5 bases and J by 0 bases, with 10 bases left in between. Germline assignment: CDR1 SEHNR and CDR2 FQNEAQ (reference sequence). The CDR3 is 14 amino acids. The CDR3 sequence is CASSRAGNQETQYF. The CDR3 DNA sequence: TGTGCCAGCAGCCGCGCGGGGAACCAAGAGACCCAGTACTTC.

The chain is built from TRBV14 and TRBJ1-3; D is perhaps TRBD1 (5 bases). The CDR3 runs 15 residues. V was clipped by 0 bases and J by 9 bases, with 15 bases between them. CDR1 and CDR2 (germline): SGHDN, FVKESK. As DNA, the CDR3 is TGTGCCAGCAGCCAAGACCTAGGGGCCGTCGCCACCATATATTTT. Translation gives CASSQDLGAVATIYF.

This clone was picked up a small number of times. The chain uses TRBV6-2 or TRBV6-3 and TRBJ2-7; TRBD2 matches 11 bases. The CDR3 totals 15 residues. V lost 3 bases and J lost 2; bases outside the gene matches: 3. Germline CDR1 MNHEY, CDR2 SVGEGT. The CDR3 sequence: CASSYVAGGPYEQYF. Here the CDR3 DNA reads TGTGCCAGCAGTTATGTAGCGGGGGGGCCCTACGAGCAGTACTTC.

The chain couples TRBV5-4 to TRBJ1-1; D is perhaps TRBD1 (6 bases). Trimming left V 1 base short and J 8 bases short, with 12 bases between. The CDR3 consists of 13 residues. Per germline, CDR1 SGHNT and CDR2 YYREEE (reference sequence). The CDR3 DNA reads TGTGCCAGCAGCTTGTACGGGACACCGGAAGCTTTCTTT. It is translated as CASSLYGTPEAFF.

The chain uses TRBV5-4 and TRBJ2-7; 9 nucleotides match TRBD2. CDR1 and CDR2 from the germline V gene are SGHNT and YYREEE (reference sequence). The CDR3 length is 13 residues. J was trimmed by 5 bases and V by 4 bases; bases with no gene match: 4. For the CDR3, the DNA is TGTGCCAGCAGCCTTCGGACTAGCGACGAGCAGTACTTC. Amino acids: CASSLRTSDEQYF.

J is TRBJ1-1 and V is TRBV9; D gene ambiguous. Germline V lookup: CDR1 SGDLS, CDR2 YYNGEE. Trimming pared 4 bases from V and 0 bases from J, leaving 16 bases between. The CDR3 extends over 16 amino acids. The CDR3 region is CASSPYRNDMNTEAFF. The DNA for the CDR3 is TGTGCCAGCAGCCCTTACAGAAACGACATGAACACTGAAGCTTTCTTT.

V usage is TRBV5-4 and J usage is TRBJ1-3; D is uncertain. CDR3 length: 17 amino acids. Germline CDR1 and CDR2: SGHNT and YYREEE (reference sequence). Trimming took off 0 bases at V and 0 bases at J, with 13 bases between the two ends. The CDR3, as DNA: TGTGCCAGCAGCTTGGCTGAGGGAGGAAGCTCTGGAAACACCATATATTTT. Its translation: CASSLAEGGSSGNTIYF.

DNA of the CDR3: TGCGCCAGCAGCCTCCGCCCGATTGGACTAGCGGGGGGCCAGACAGATACGCAGTATTTT. Amino acids: CASSLRPIGLAGGQTDTQYF. The rearrangement uses TRBV5-1 and TRBJ2-3; 14 bases agree with TRBD2. Germline assignment: CDR1 SGHRS and CDR2 YFSETQ. CDR3 length: 20 amino acids. The junction had 16 bases not matched to a gene; V was cut back by 4 bases and J by 3 bases.

This chain uses TRBV6-6 with TRBJ2-2, with 10 bases lining up with TRBD2. The CDR3 runs to 15 residues. Germline CDR1 MNHNY, CDR2 SVGAGI (reference sequence). With V trimmed by 2 bases and J by 5 bases, 2 bases remained unmatched. The CDR3 reads CASSYSGGATGELFF. As DNA, the CDR3 is TGTGCCAGCAGTTACAGCGGGGGGGCAACCGGGGAGCTGTTTTTT.

The CDR3 DNA is TGTGCCAGCAGCCAAGATCAAGTAAGAGCGGGGGGGGTGTTCCAGCATTTT. Residues: CASSQDQVRAGGVFQHF. The chain uses TRBV3-1 (or the pseudogene TRBV3-2) and TRBJ1-5; the D gene is possibly TRBD1 (5 bases). Germline V gene data show CDR1 as LGHDT and CDR2 as YNNKEL (reference sequence). Trimming pared 0 bases from V and 12 bases from J, leaving 24 bases between. The CDR3 spans 17 residues.

V is TRBV7-8 and J is TRBJ1-4; D not certain. The CDR3 runs 15 residues. With 1 base removed from V and 5 bases from J, the gap between germline ends came to 11 bases. Per the germline V gene, CDR1 is SGHVS and CDR2 is FQNEAQ. The DNA for the CDR3 is TGTGCCAGCAGCTTAGAGGAGGGCCCCAATGAAAAACTGTTTTTT. Amino acid sequence: CASSLEEGPNEKLFF.

The chain uses TRBV5-1 and TRBJ1-2; TRBD1 matches at 8 bases. Trimming cost V 3 bases and J 8 bases; bases outside gene matches: 9. Germline V lookup: CDR1 SGHRS, CDR2 YFSETQ. The CDR3 sequence is 14 residues long. The CDR3 DNA follows: TGCGCCAGCAGCTCGGGACAGGCCCAGCGGGGCTACACCTTC. This translates into CASSSGQAQRGYTF. Based on the CDR3 plus reference TRBV5-1 and TRBJ1-2, the full variable domain is KAGVTQTPRYLIKTRGQQVTLSCSPISGHRSVSWYQQTPGQGLQFLFEYFSETQRNKGNFPGRFSGRQFSNSRSEMNVSTLELGDSALYLCASSSGQAQRGYTFGSGTRLTVV.

This chain connects TRBV15 to TRBJ2-1, with D possibly matching TRBD1 (6 bases). The length of the CDR3 is 14 residues. CDR1 LNHNV and CDR2 YYDKDF come from the germline V gene (reference sequence). With 4 bases removed from V and 8 bases from J, the gap between germline ends came to 15 bases. The CDR3 spells CATSIYRVAHEQFF. The CDR3 DNA follows: TGTGCCACCAGCATCTACAGGGTGGCCCATGAGCAGTTCTTC.

CDR3 region: CASSVDLGYYGYTF. The CDR3 coding sequence is TGTGCCAGCAGCGTAGATCTGGGCTACTATGGCTACACCTTC. The J gene is TRBJ1-2, the V gene TRBV9; D unresolved. The CDR3 runs 14 residues. Trimming took 0 bases from V and 3 from J, leaving 9 bases between them. The V gene's germline CDR1 is SGDLS and CDR2 YYNGEE.

CDR3 region: CASSQDRGWYGYTF. The DNA for the CDR3 is TGTGCCAGCAGCCAAGACAGGGGTTGGTATGGCTACACCTTC. The chain links TRBV3-1 (or the pseudogene TRBV3-2) to TRBJ1-2, with D tentatively TRBD1 (6 bases). Trimming pared 0 bases from V and 5 bases from J, leaving 10 bases between. Germline CDR1 is LGHDT and CDR2 is YNNKEL (reference sequence). The length of the CDR3 is 14 residues.

The chain carries TRBV12-3 or TRBV12-4 and TRBJ1-2, with D maybe TRBD1 (6 bases). The CDR3 is 13 residues long. V lost 7 bases and J 6 bases, leaving 15 bases between the germline ends. CDR3 in DNA: TGTGCCAGCAACCTAGGGGGGGGCCATGGCTACACCTTC. It encodes CASNLGGGHGYTF.

Only one count was recorded for this clone. V is TRBV14 and J is TRBJ1-2, with D perhaps TRBD1 (5 bases). This CDR3 has 16 amino acids. The germline gives CDR1 SGHDN, CDR2 FVKESK. V was shortened by 0 bases and J by 8 bases, with 19 bases between the two germline ends. The CDR3 nucleotides read TGTGCCAGCAGCCAAGATAAGGGAGGGGCCCTTCGGGGCTACACCTTC. This sequence encodes CASSQDKGGALRGYTF. The full variable domain, in which reference TRBV14 and TRBJ1-2 provide the parts outside the CDR3, is EAGVTQFPSHSVIEKGQTVTLRCDPISGHDNLYWYRRVMGKEIKFLLHFVKESKQDESGMPNNRFLAERTGGTYSTLKVQPAELEDSGVYFCASSQDKGGALRGYTFGSGTRLTVV.